Listed below are T cell receptor beta chains from one sample, sequenced in a study of T cells in Graves' hyperthyroidism and ophthalmopathy. From the multiplex PCR reads, TCRdb called clonotypes with MiXCR, one entry per CDR3 protein. The sample records 650,000 to 850,000 distinct CDR3 sequences, 18% being singletons. Sequenced material: blood. These receptors were collected from a woman between 50 and 59 years old with Graves' hyperthyroidism that later progressed to Graves' ophthalmopathy. Each CDR3 is given with its conserved first and last residue. The D gene is left open where the match is weak. Size is omitted from some rows. Given values are once, few, many or a class for expanded clones.

clone_size | j_call | d_call | v_call | cdr3_aa | cdr3_nt
many | TRBJ2-1 | TRBD2 | TRBV3-1 | CASSQGGGAGNEQFF | TGTGCCAGCAGCCAGGGCGGGGGGGCCGGCAATGAGCAGTTCTTC
NA | TRBJ2-3 | TRBD2 | TRBV29-1 | CSVTGTSGGASTDTQYF | TGCAGCGTGACCGGGACTAGCGGGGGAGCTAGCACAGATACGCAGTATTTT
many | TRBJ1-1 | NA | TRBV20-1 | CSARSLGVTEAFF | TGCAGTGCTAGAAGTCTGGGGGTCACTGAAGCTTTCTTT
NA | TRBJ1-1 | NA | TRBV20-1 | CSVLWGSEAFF | TGCAGTGTTCTGTGGGGGTCTGAAGCTTTCTTT
few | TRBJ2-5 | NA | TRBV7-9 | CASSVRGETQYF | TGTGCCAGCAGCGTTCGAGGGGAGACCCAGTACTTC
few | TRBJ2-2 | TRBD2 | TRBV20-1 | CSVAGGGGTGELFF | TGCAGTGTCGCGGGGGGGGGCGGCACCGGGGAGCTGTTTTTT
few | TRBJ1-1 | NA | TRBV14 | CASSRSVARPNTEAFF | TGTGCCAGCAGCCGTTCCGTGGCCAGACCGAACACTGAAGCTTTCTTT
few | TRBJ2-7 | NA | TRBV27 | CASSFRKPRFYEQYF | TGTGCCAGCAGTTTCAGAAAACCTCGTTTCTACGAGCAGTACTTC
many | TRBJ2-7 | TRBD1 | TRBV6-6 | CASSYSGQVSYEQYF | TGTGCCAGCAGTTACTCCGGACAGGTTAGCTACGAGCAGTACTTC
NA | TRBJ2-1 | TRBD2 | TRBV7-3 | CASSLRLAGAGFDEQFF | TGTGCCAGCAGCTTACGGCTAGCGGGGGCTGGGTTCGATGAGCAGTTCTTC
NA | TRBJ2-1 | TRBD2 | TRBV11-3 | CASSFAGTSDYNEQFF | TGTGCCAGCAGCTTTGCCGGGACTAGCGATTACAATGAGCAGTTCTTC
few | TRBJ2-4 | TRBD1 | TRBV3-1 | CASSQRQGVFNIQYF | TGTGCCAGCAGCCAACGACAGGGGGTGTTTAACATTCAGTACTTC
many | TRBJ2-3 | TRBD2 | TRBV20-1 | CSASLAGVTDTQYF | TGCAGTGCTAGTCTAGCGGGGGTGACAGATACGCAGTATTTT
many | TRBJ2-5 | TRBD2 | TRBV3-1 | CASSIRGVQETQYF | TGTGCCAGCAGCATCCGGGGGGTCCAAGAGACCCAGTACTTC
NA | TRBJ2-1 | TRBD1 | TRBV18 | CASSPGTACNEQFF | TGTGCCAGCTCACCAGGGACAGCCTGCAATGAGCAGTTCTTC
many | TRBJ2-3 | NA | TRBV11-2 | CASSLSGAWNTQYF | TGTGCCAGCAGCTTATCGGGGGCCTGGAATACGCAGTATTTT
few | TRBJ2-7 | TRBD1 | TRBV27 | CASSSLLGQVYEQYF | TGTGCCAGCAGCTCCCTCCTAGGACAGGTCTACGAGCAGTACTTC
many | TRBJ2-1 | TRBD2 | TRBV20-1 | CSGEAGLAYNEQFF | TGCAGTGGGGAGGCGGGACTAGCGTACAATGAGCAGTTCTTC
NA | TRBJ1-3 | NA | TRBV3-1 | CASSQALQSLSGNTIYF | TGTGCCAGCAGCCAAGCCCTCCAATCTCTCTCTGGAAACACCATATATTTT
few | TRBJ2-3 | NA | TRBV19 | CASSAASTDTQYF | TGTGCCAGTAGTGCCGCCAGCACAGATACGCAGTATTTT
NA | TRBJ1-4 | TRBD1 | TRBV7-9 | CASSSDGRGLAKLFF | TGTGCCAGCAGCTCCGACGGCAGGGGGCTGGCAAAACTGTTTTTT
NA | TRBJ1-2 | NA | TRBV5-1 | CASSSHYGYTF | TGCGCCAGCAGCTCTCACTATGGCTACACCTTC
NA | TRBJ1-3 | NA | TRBV11-2 | CASSLDAVPGNTIYF | TGTGCCAGCAGCTTAGATGCAGTACCTGGAAACACCATATATTTT
NA | TRBJ1-3 | NA | TRBV9 | CASSVEGNTIYF | TGTGCCAGCAGCGTAGAGGGAAACACCATATATTTT
NA | TRBJ2-7 | NA | TRBV27 | CASSHLATGPSYEQYF | TGTGCCAGCAGTCACCTGGCGACAGGACCCTCCTACGAGCAGTACTTC
few | TRBJ2-7 | TRBD1 | TRBV7-8 | CASSLAKGWGQVYGQYF | TGTGCCAGCAGCTTAGCGAAGGGTTGGGGACAGGTCTACGGGCAGTACTTC
many | TRBJ2-7 | TRBD1 | TRBV20-1 | CSATGVSYEQYF | TGCAGTGCGACAGGGGTCTCCTACGAGCAGTACTTC
many | TRBJ2-7 | TRBD1 | TRBV30 | CACSDRVGEQYF | TGTGCCTGTTCGGACAGGGTTGGAGAGCAGTACTTC
NA | TRBJ1-5 | TRBD1 | TRBV19 | CASTRGQGASNQPQHF | TGTGCCAGTACCCGGGGACAGGGGGCAAGCAATCAGCCCCAGCATTTT
few | TRBJ1-2 | TRBD1 | TRBV6-1 | CASSERTGADGYTF | TGTGCCAGCAGTGAACGGACAGGGGCTGATGGCTACACCTTC
few | TRBJ2-2 | NA | TRBV6-1 | CASSAAAANTGELFF | TGTGCCAGCAGTGCGGCAGCGGCGAACACCGGGGAGCTGTTTTTT
many | TRBJ2-7 | TRBD2 | TRBV3-1 | CASSQDIRGGNYEQYF | TGTGCCAGCAGCCAAGATATTCGCGGGGGTAACTACGAGCAGTACTTC
NA | TRBJ1-6 | NA | TRBV6-1 | CASSRTGTSNSPLHF | TGTGCCAGCAGTCGTACCGGGACAAGTAATTCACCCCTCCACTTT
few | TRBJ1-1 | NA | TRBV6-1 | CASRGGALGTEAFF | TGTGCCAGCAGAGGAGGGGCCCTTGGGACTGAAGCTTTCTTT
NA | TRBJ1-1 | NA | TRBV19 | CASSITDWNTEAFF | TGTGCCAGTAGTATCACGGATTGGAACACTGAAGCTTTCTTT
few | TRBJ1-6 | NA | TRBV7-8 | CASTQGGANNSPLHF | TGTGCCAGCACCCAAGGAGGGGCGAATAATTCACCCCTCCACTTT
NA | TRBJ1-1 | TRBD1 | TRBV6-1 | CASSQITGGSTEAFF | TGTGCCAGCAGCCAAATAACAGGGGGGAGCACTGAAGCTTTCTTT
few | TRBJ2-3 | NA | TRBV5-4 | CASSFVGSDTQYF | TGTGCCAGCAGCTTTGTAGGATCAGATACGCAGTATTTT
NA | TRBJ2-7 | NA | TRBV2 | CATIVQASGVTGAYEQYF | TGTGCCACAATAGTACAAGCTAGCGGGGTGACAGGGGCCTACGAGCAGTACTTC
NA | TRBJ2-3 | TRBD2 | TRBV18 | CASSSSGGARDTQYF | TGTGCCAGCTCATCTAGCGGGGGGGCCAGAGATACGCAGTATTTT